This T cell receptor beta chain was profiled in a study of shared clonotypes between healthy human individuals. V shed 3 bases and J shed 5 bases, with 13 bases lying between them. The CDR3 consists of 14 residues. CDR1 is LNHDA and CDR2 is SQIVND in the germline V gene (reference sequence). Regarding the study as a whole: Several donors had about 5.1% of their naive CD4 clonotypes in common. Blood alone was sampled, and tissue repertoires likely differ.

This clone was detected ten times or more. The target antigen is unknown. Only in-frame clones appear in the TCRdb table, and some are missing; sequencing was by immunoSEQ multiplex PCR. The table has around 1,000,000 clones, 70% to 85% seen once. This receptor was obtained from a man between 18 and 29 years old in good health. Some clones in this sample may be carry-over from other donors' samples. The sequencing input was memory CD4+ T cells from PBMCs. Noted subset: CD45RA-negative fraction. This chain uses TRBV19 with TRBJ2-5, with a possible D match to TRBD2 (6 bases). This CDR3 is CASSITGVGETQYF. In nucleotides, the CDR3 is TGTGCCAGTAGTATTACGGGAGTGGGGGAGACCCAGTACTTC.